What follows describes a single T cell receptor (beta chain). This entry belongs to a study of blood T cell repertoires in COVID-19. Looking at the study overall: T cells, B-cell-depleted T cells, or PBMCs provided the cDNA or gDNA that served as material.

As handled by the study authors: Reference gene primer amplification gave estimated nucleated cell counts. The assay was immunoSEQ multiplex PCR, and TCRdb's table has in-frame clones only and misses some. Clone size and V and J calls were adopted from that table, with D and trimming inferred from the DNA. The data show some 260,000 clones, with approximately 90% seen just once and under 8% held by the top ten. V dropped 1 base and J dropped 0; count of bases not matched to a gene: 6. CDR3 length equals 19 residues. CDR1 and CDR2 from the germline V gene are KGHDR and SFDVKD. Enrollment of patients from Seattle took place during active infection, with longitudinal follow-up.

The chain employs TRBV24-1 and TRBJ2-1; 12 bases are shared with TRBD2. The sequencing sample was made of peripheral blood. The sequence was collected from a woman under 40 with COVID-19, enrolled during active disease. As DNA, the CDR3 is TGTGCCACCAGTGATTTTCCTAGCGGGAGGGGGGGCTCCTACAATGAGCAGTTCTTC. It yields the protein CATSDFPSGRGGSYNEQFF.